A single sample is the source of the 6 T cell receptor beta chains below, sequenced in a study of blood T cell repertoires in COVID-19. Assay used: immunoSEQ multiplex PCR; TCRdb lists only in-frame clones, some missing. Here the sample spans some 380,000 clones, roughly 80% being singletons. Sequencing used peripheral blood. The origin of the receptors is a human donor with acute or convalescent COVID-19. The donor label of this sample is uncertain.

The chain links TRBV3-1 (or the pseudogene TRBV3-2) to TRBJ1-3; possibly TRBD1 for D (6 bases). This CDR3 has 16 residues. CDR1 LGHDT and CDR2 YNNKEL come from the germline V gene (reference sequence). Trimming pared 0 bases from V and 4 bases from J, leaving 13 bases between. DNA for the CDR3: TGTGCCAGCAGCCAAGATCTCACAGGGTTAGGAAACACCATATATTTT. It yields the protein CASSQDLTGLGNTIYF.

V usage is TRBV6-5 and J usage is TRBJ2-1, with 8 bases identical to TRBD2. Germline CDR1 reads MNHEY; CDR2 reads SVGAGI. The V segment lost 6 bases and the J segment 10 bases; nucleotides outside the gene matches: 14. The CDR3 spans 15 residues. CDR3 bases: TGTGCCAGCAGCCGCCGGACTAGCCGGGTGTGGGAGCAGTTCTTC. Amino acid sequence: CASSRRTSRVWEQFF.

This chain uses TRBV6-5 with TRBJ1-2, with a possible D match to TRBD1 (5 bases). In germline, CDR1 is MNHEY, CDR2 SVGAGI. V was cut by 7 bases and J by 3 bases, with 18 bases left in between. CDR3 size: 15 residues. DNA for the CDR3: TGTGCCAGCAACAAAAGGGGCCAGGGATACTATGGCTACACCTTC. Amino acid sequence: CASNKRGQGYYGYTF.

This clone has a handful of counts. The rearrangement uses TRBV5-6 and TRBJ2-3, with D perhaps matching TRBD1 (6 bases). Germline V gene data show CDR1 as SGHDT and CDR2 as YYEEEE. V shed 2 bases and J shed 4 bases, with 17 bases lying between them. This CDR3 region has 16 residues. The CDR3 region is CASSFQYRVPPDTQYF. The CDR3 DNA follows: TGTGCCAGCAGCTTCCAGTACAGGGTTCCCCCAGATACGCAGTATTTT.

V usage is TRBV5-8 and J usage is TRBJ1-1; TRBD1 is a possible D gene (5 bases). Germline V gene sequence: CDR1 SGHTS, CDR2 YDEGEE. The CDR3 sequence is 17 residues long. With 1 base removed from V and 1 base from J, the gap between germline ends came to 17 bases. The CDR3 protein is CASSLKGTLFANTEAFF. As DNA, the CDR3 is TGTGCCAGCAGCTTGAAAGGGACTCTATTCGCGAACACTGAAGCTTTCTTT.

The rearrangement joins TRBV19 to TRBJ1-1; 10 bases fit TRBD1. Germline V gives CDR1 LNHDA, CDR2 SQIVND (reference sequence). This CDR3 is built from 15 residues. Trimming cost V 5 bases and J 5 bases; bases outside gene matches: 8. This chain's CDR3 is CASSSRTGGETEAFF. DNA of the CDR3: TGTGCCAGTAGTTCCCGGACAGGGGGTGAAACTGAAGCTTTCTTT.